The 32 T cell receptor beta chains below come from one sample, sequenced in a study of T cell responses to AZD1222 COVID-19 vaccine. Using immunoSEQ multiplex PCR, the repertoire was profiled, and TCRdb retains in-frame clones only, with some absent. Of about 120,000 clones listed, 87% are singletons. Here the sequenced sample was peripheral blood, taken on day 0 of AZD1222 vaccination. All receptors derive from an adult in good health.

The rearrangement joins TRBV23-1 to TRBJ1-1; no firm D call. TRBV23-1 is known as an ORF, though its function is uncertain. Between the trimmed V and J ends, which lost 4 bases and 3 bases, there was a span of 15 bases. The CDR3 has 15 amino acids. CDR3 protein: CASSPYSTTDTEAFF. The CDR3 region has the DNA TGCGCCAGCAGTCCATACTCGACGACGGACACTGAAGCTTTCTTT.

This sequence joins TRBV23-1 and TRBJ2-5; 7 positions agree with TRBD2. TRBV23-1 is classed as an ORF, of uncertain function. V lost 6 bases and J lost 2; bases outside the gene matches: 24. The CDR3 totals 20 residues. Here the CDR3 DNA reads TGCGCCAGCAGCCCCTACCTCCCGGGCGGGAGCGCGGATACTCAAGAGACCCAGTACTTC. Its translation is CASSPYLPGGSADTQETQYF.

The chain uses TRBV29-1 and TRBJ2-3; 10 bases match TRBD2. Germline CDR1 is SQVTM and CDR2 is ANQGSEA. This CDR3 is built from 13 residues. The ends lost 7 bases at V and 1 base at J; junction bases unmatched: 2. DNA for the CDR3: TGCAGCGGGGGACTAGCGCGCACAGATACGCAGTATTTT. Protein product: CSGGLARTDTQYF.

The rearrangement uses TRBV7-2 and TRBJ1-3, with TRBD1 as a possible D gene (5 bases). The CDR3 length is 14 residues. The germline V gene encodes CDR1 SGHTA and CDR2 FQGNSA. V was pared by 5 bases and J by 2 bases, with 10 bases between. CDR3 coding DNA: TGTGCCAGCAGCAAGGGGAAAACTGGAAACACCATATATTTT. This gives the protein CASSKGKTGNTIYF. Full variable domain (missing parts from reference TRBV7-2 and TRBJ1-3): GAGVSQSPSNKVTEKGKDVELRCDPISGHTALYWYRQSLGQGLEFLIYFQGNSAPDKSGLPSDRFSAERTGGSVSTLTIQRTQQEDSAVYLCASSKGKTGNTIYFGEGSWLTVV.

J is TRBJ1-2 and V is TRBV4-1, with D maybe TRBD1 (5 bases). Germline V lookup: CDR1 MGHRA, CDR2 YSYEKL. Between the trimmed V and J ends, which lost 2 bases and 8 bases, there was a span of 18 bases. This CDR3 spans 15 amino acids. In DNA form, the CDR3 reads TGCGCCAGCAGCCAAACCCGGGGGAGAGAGGGAGGCTACACCTTC. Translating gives CASSQTRGREGGYTF.

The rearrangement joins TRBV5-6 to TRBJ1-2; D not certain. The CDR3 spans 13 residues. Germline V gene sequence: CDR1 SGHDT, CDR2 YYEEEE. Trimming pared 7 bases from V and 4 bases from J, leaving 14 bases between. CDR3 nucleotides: TGTGCCAGCTCAGAGTCGGGGAGCTATGGCTACACCTTC. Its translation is CASSESGSYGYTF.

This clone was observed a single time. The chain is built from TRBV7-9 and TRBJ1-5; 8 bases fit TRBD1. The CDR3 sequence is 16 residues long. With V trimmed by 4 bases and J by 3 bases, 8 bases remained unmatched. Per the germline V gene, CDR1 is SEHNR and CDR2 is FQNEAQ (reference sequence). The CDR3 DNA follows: TGTGCCAGCAGCTCCTGGACAGGGATGACCAATCAGCCCCAGCATTTT. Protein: CASSSWTGMTNQPQHF.

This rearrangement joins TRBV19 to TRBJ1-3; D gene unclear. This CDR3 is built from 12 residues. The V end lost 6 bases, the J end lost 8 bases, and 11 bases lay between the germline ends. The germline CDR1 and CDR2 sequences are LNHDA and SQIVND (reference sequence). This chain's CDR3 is CASRRSRDTIYF. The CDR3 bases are TGTGCCAGTAGAAGAAGCCGGGACACCATATATTTT.

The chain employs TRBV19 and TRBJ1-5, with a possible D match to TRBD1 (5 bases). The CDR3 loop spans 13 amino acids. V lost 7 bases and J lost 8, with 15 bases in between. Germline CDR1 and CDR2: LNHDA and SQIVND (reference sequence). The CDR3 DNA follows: TGTGCCAGTAAGCTAGTGGGGGTGGAGCCCCAGCATTTT. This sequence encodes CASKLVGVEPQHF.

Here the CDR3 DNA reads TGTGCCAGCAGTTCCAACAGGGGAGAAGTAGGAAAACTGTTTTTT. Translated: CASSSNRGEVGKLFF. The genes are TRBV25-1 and TRBJ1-4, with TRBD1 matching over 7 bases. The CDR3 covers 15 residues. V trimming: 5 bases; J trimming: 10 bases; junction bases outside the gene matches: 13. Per the germline V gene, CDR1 is MGHDK and CDR2 is SYGVNS.

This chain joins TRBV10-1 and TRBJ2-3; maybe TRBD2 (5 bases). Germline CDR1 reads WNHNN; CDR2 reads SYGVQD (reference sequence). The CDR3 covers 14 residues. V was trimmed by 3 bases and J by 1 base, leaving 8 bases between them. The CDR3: CASSDRGGTDTQYF. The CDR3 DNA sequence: TGCGCCAGCAGTGATCGGGGTGGCACAGATACGCAGTATTTT.

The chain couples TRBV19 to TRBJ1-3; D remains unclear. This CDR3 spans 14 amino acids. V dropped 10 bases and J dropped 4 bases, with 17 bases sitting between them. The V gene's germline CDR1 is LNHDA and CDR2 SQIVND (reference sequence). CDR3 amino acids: CATTGLGDGNTIYF. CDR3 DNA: TGTGCCACCACCGGGCTCGGAGACGGAAACACCATATATTTT.

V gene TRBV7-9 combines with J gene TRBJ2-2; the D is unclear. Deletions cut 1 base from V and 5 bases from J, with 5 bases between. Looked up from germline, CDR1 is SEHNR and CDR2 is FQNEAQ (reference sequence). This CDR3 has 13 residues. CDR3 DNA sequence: TGTGCCAGCAGCTTAGGGGAAACCGGGGAGCTGTTTTTT. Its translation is CASSLGETGELFF.

In nucleotides, the CDR3 is TGTGCCAGCAGCTTAGAGTTGGGACTAGCGGGTCACAATGAGCAGTTCTTC. Translating gives CASSLELGLAGHNEQFF. This chain connects TRBV11-2 to TRBJ2-1; 12 bases match TRBD2. Trimming removed 0 bases from V and 5 bases from J; junction bases left unmatched: 5. CDR3 length: 17 residues. Per germline, CDR1 SGHAT and CDR2 FQNNGV.

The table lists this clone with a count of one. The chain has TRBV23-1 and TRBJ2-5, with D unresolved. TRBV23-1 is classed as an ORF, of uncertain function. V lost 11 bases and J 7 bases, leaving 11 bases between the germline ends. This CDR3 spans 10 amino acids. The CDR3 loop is CAYILRTQYF. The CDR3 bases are TGCGCCTACATTCTGAGGACCCAGTACTTC.

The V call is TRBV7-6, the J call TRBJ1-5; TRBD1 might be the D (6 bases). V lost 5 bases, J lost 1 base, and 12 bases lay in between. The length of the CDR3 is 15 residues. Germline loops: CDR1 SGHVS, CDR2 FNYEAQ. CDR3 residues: CASSHRDSSNQPQHF. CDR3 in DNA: TGTGCCAGCAGCCACAGGGATTCAAGCAATCAGCCCCAGCATTTT.

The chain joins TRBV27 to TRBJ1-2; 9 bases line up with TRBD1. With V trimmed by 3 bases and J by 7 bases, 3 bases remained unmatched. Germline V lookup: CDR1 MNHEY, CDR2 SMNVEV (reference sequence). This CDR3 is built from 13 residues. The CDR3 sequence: CASSFGTGSGYTF. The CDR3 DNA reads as TGTGCCAGCAGTTTCGGGACAGGGTCTGGCTACACCTTC.

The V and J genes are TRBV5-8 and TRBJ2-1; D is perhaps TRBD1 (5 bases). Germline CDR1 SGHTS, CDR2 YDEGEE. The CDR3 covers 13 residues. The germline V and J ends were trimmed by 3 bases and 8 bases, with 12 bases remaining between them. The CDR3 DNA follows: TGTGCCAGCAGCTCGTTTGGGGCCGATGAGCAGTTCTTC. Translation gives CASSSFGADEQFF.

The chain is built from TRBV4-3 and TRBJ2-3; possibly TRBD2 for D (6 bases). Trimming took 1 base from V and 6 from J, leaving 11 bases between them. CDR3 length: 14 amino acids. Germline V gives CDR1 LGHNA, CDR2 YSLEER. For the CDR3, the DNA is TGCGCCAGCAGCCAAGGCAGTGCGGGGGATACGCAGTATTTT. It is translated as CASSQGSAGDTQYF.

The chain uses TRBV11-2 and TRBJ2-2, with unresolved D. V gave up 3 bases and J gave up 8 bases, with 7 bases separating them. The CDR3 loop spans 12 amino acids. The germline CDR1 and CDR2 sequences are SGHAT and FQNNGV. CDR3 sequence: CASSFILGELFF. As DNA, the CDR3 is TGTGCCAGCAGCTTCATCCTAGGGGAGCTGTTTTTT.

Here the CDR3 reads CASSPRAVFGTVNTEAFF. CDR3 coding DNA: TGTGCCAGCAGTCCCAGGGCGGTGTTTGGGACGGTGAACACTGAAGCTTTCTTT. The chain employs TRBV6-6 and TRBJ1-1; D is perhaps TRBD1 (5 bases). The CDR3 is 18 amino acids. V shed 5 bases and J shed 0 bases, with 22 bases lying between them. Germline V gene lookup returns CDR1 MNHNY and CDR2 SVGAGI (reference sequence).

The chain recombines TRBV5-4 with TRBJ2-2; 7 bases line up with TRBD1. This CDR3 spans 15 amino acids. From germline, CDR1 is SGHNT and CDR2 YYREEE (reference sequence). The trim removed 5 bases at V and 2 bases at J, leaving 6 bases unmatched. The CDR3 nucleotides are TGTGCCAGCAGATCGGGACAGCTCAACACCGGGGAGCTGTTTTTT. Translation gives CASRSGQLNTGELFF.

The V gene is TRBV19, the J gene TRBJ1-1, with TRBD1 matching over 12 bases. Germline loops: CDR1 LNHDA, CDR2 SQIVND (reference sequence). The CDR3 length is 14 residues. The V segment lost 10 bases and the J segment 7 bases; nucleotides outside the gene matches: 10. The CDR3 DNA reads TGTGCCACCCACCCGGGACAGGGGGCTAGTGAAGCTTTCTTT. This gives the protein CATHPGQGASEAFF.

The CDR3 DNA reads as TGTGCCAGCAGTCAAGGTACGTGGGAACAGGACAACACTGAAGCTTTCTTT. This gives the protein CASSQGTWEQDNTEAFF. The rearrangement links TRBV11-2 to TRBJ1-1; D perhaps matches TRBD1 (5 bases). In germline, CDR1 is SGHAT, CDR2 FQNNGV. V lost 6 bases and J lost 2, with 22 bases in between. The CDR3 has 17 amino acids.

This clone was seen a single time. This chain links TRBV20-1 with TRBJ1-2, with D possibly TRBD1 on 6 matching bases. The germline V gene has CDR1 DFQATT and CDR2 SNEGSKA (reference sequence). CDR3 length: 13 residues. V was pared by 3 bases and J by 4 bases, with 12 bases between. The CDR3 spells CSASDRSTYGYTF. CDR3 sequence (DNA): TGCAGTGCTAGTGACAGGTCTACCTATGGCTACACCTTC.

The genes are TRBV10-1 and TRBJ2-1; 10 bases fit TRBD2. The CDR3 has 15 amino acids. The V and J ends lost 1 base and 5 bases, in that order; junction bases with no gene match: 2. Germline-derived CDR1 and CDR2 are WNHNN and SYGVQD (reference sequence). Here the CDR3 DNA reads TGCGCCAGCAGTGAGTGGACTAGCGGTAACAATGAGCAGTTCTTC. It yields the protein CASSEWTSGNNEQFF.

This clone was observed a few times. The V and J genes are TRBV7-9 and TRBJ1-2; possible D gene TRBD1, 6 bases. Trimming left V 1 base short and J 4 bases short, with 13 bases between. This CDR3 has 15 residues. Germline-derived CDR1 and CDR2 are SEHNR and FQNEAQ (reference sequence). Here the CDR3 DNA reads TGTGCCAGCAGCTTAGACCCGGGACACTTCTATGGCTACACCTTC. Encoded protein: CASSLDPGHFYGYTF. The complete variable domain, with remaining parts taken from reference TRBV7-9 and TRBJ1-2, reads DTGVSQNPRHKITKRGQNVTFRCDPISEHNRLYWYRQTLGQGPEFLTYFQNEAQLEKSRLLSDRFSAERPKGSFSTLEIQRTEQGDSAMYLCASSLDPGHFYGYTFGSGTRLTVV.

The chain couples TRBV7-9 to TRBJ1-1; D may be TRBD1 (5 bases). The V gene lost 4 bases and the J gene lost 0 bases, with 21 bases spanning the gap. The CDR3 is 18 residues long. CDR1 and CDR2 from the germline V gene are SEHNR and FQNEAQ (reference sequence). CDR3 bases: TGTGCCAGCAGCTCTAACAAGGCAGGGACGAGGGTGAACACTGAAGCTTTCTTT. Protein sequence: CASSSNKAGTRVNTEAFF.

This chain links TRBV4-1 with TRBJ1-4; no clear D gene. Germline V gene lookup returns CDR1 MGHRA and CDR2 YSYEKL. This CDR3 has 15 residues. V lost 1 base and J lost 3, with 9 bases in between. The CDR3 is CASSQVWTANEKLFF. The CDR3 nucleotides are TGCGCCAGCAGCCAAGTCTGGACCGCTAATGAAAAACTGTTTTTT.

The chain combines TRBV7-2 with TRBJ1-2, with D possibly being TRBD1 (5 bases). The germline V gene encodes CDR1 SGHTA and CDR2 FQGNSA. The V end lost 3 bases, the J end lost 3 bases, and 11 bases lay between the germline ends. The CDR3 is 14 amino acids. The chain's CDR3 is CASSFAGTYYGYTF. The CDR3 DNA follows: TGTGCCAGCAGCTTCGCCGGGACTTACTATGGCTACACCTTC.

The chain's CDR3 is CASSPKVTYGYTF. The CDR3 DNA follows: TGTGCCAGCTCACCAAAAGTAACCTATGGCTACACCTTC. The chain combines TRBV18 with TRBJ1-2; D remains unclear. V lost 2 bases and J lost 4, with 8 bases in between. CDR1 and CDR2 from the germline V gene are KGHSH and LQKENI. The CDR3 sequence is 13 residues long.

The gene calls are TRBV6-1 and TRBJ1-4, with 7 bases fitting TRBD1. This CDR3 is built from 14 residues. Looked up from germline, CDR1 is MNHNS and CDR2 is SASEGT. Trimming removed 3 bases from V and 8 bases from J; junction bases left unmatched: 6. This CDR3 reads CASSDRDRDEKLFF. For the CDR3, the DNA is TGTGCCAGCAGTGACCGGGACAGAGACGAAAAACTGTTTTTT.